The 17 T cell receptor beta chains listed next were all sequenced from one sample in a study of Graves' ophthalmopathy and Graves' hyperthyroidism. Amplified material comprised TCR beta CDR3 regions derived from RNA transcripts. Second-round multiplex PCR came after first-round RT-PCR with HTBI primers. TCRdb re-derived calls from the multiplex PCR reads in MiXCR, one entry per CDR3 protein. The sample holds some 360,000 distinct CDR3 sequences, roughly a sixth seen once. The specimen sequenced was peripheral blood. These receptors all stem from an adult woman with stable Graves' hyperthyroidism.

The table lists this clonotype with many counts. This rearrangement joins TRBV13 to TRBJ1-3; D unresolved. The V and J ends lost 7 bases and 4 bases respectively, with 8 bases between them. The CDR3 has 12 residues. The V gene's germline CDR1 is PRHDT and CDR2 FYEKMQ (reference sequence). The CDR3 nucleotides are TGTGCCAGCACCCTCGGGGGAAACACCATATATTTT. This encodes CASTLGGNTIYF.

In its sample, this clonotype was seen many times. A much larger clone sits a single nucleotide away, making a read error possible. No conserved phenylalanine or tryptophan is present at the end of the CDR3, so a read error is the likely explanation. J is TRBJ2-5 and V is TRBV6-5, with D perhaps TRBD1 or TRBD2 (5 bases each). CDR1 and CDR2 from the germline V gene are MNHEY and SVGAGI. This CDR3 is built from 15 residues. Trimming removed 4 bases at V and 4 bases at J, with 16 bases between. Here the CDR3 DNA reads TGTGCCAGCAGTTCAACTAGGGACCTGGGAGAGACCCAGTACCTC. The encoded protein is CASSSTRDLGETQYL.

This clonotype was counted at least ten times. CDR3 sequence (DNA): TGTGCCAGCAGCTTAGGAACAGGGGAGGGCTACACCTTC. Its protein is CASSLGTGEGYTF. The rearrangement joins TRBV7-6 to TRBJ1-2; 7 bases line up with TRBD1. Germline CDR1 reads SGHVS; CDR2 reads FNYEAQ. The trim removed 1 base at V and 8 bases at J, leaving 4 bases unmatched. The CDR3 runs 13 residues. Full variable domain (remainder filled in from reference TRBV7-6 and TRBJ1-2): GAGVSQSPRYKVTKRGQDVALRCDPISGHVSLYWYRQALGQGPEFLTYFNYEAQQDKSGLPNDRFSAERPEGSISTLTIQRTEQRDSAMYRCASSLGTGEGYTFGSGTRLTVV.

Comments on this clonotype: A much larger clone is a single base away; this may be a read error. This CDR3 fails to terminate in the conserved phenylalanine or tryptophan, so it likely reflects a read error. This chain joins TRBV29-1 and TRBJ1-2; TRBD1 is a possible D gene (5 bases). CDR3 length equals 13 residues. Germline V CDR1 and CDR2: SQVTM, ANQGSEA. Trimming removed 5 bases from V and 3 bases from J, with 13 bases in between. The CDR3 DNA reads TGCAGCGTTCATCGGATGGGGCACTATGGCTACACCGTC. Amino acid sequence: CSVHRMGHYGYTV.

To note about this clonotype: A clone one base away is much larger, so this may be a read error. The rearrangement links TRBV12-3 or TRBV12-4 to TRBJ1-1; a weak D match, TRBD1 (6 bases). This CDR3 comprises 11 residues. The CDR3 is CATKGGTEALF. The CDR3 coding sequence is TGTGCCACGAAGGGGGGCACTGAAGCTCTCTTT.

This clonotype showed up many times. This chain joins TRBV12-3 or TRBV12-4 and TRBJ2-7; D ambiguous. Trimming cost V 2 bases and J 3 bases, with 11 bases left between them. The CDR3 length is 14 residues. Here the CDR3 reads CASSLRLVFYEQYF. CDR3 sequence (DNA): TGTGCCAGCAGTTTAAGGCTAGTTTTCTACGAGCAGTACTTC.

This clonotype appeared many times. This chain connects TRBV2 to TRBJ2-5; TRBD2 matches 7 bases. CDR3 size: 15 residues. Germline CDR1 reads SNHLY; CDR2 reads FYNNEI. Unmatched junction bases numbered 5, after V lost 3 bases and J lost 1 base. CDR3 sequence reads: CASSDRGVIQETQYF. The DNA of the CDR3 is TGTGCCAGCAGTGACCGGGGGGTGATCCAAGAGACCCAGTACTTC.

This clonotype was observed at least ten times. This chain links TRBV6-5 with TRBJ2-5, with 11 bases aligning to TRBD2. Trimming took 6 bases from V and 4 from J; bases not matched to a gene: 7. The CDR3 runs 15 residues. CDR1 and CDR2 from the germline V gene are MNHEY and SVGAGI. Here the CDR3 reads CASRGPSGRPETQYF. The CDR3 DNA sequence: TGTGCCAGCAGGGGCCCTAGCGGGAGGCCAGAGACCCAGTACTTC.

This clonotype came up many times. The gene calls are TRBV6-1 and TRBJ2-2; TRBD1 agrees at 10 bases. Trimming removed 7 bases from V and 6 bases from J; junction bases left unmatched: 2. CDR1 and CDR2 from the germline V gene are MNHNS and SASEGT. This CDR3 has 13 residues. CDR3 DNA: TGTGCCAGCACGGGACAGGGGTCCGGGGAGCTGTTTTTT. Translation gives CASTGQGSGELFF.

The chain employs TRBV18 and TRBJ1-1; D gene uncertain. V was cut by 0 bases and J by 1 base, with 9 bases left in between. The CDR3 covers 15 residues. Germline V gives CDR1 KGHSH, CDR2 LQKENI. For the CDR3, the DNA is TGTGCCAGCTCACCACCCAATAACAGGAACACTGAAGCTTTCTTT. Translation gives CASSPPNNRNTEAFF.

There are many counts of this clonotype. This sequence joins TRBV5-1 and TRBJ2-2, with a possible D match to TRBD1 (6 bases). V dropped 4 bases and J dropped 5 bases, with 15 bases sitting between them. CDR1 is SGHRS, CDR2 YFSETQ, per germline. The CDR3 length is 15 residues. In nucleotides, the CDR3 is TGCGCCAGCAGCAAAAGACAGGAAGGGACCGGGGAGCTGTTTTTT. Encoded protein: CASSKRQEGTGELFF.

This clonotype was picked up one time. This chain connects TRBV24-1 to TRBJ1-5; D uncertain. The CDR3 loop spans 13 amino acids. CDR1 KGHDR and CDR2 SFDVKD come from the germline V gene. V lost 4 bases and J 4 bases, leaving 7 bases between the germline ends. The CDR3 region is CATSEDGNQPQHF. CDR3 bases: TGTGCCACCAGTGAGGACGGGAATCAGCCCCAGCATTTT.

There are many counts of this clonotype. The chain couples TRBV28 to TRBJ2-7, with 7 positions matching TRBD2. From germline, CDR1 is MDHEN and CDR2 SYDVKM. V shed 7 bases and J 5 bases; nucleotides not matched to a gene: 11. This CDR3 has 14 residues. The CDR3 sequence: CASTVGGSLHEQYF. DNA of the CDR3: TGTGCCAGCACCGTGGGCGGGAGTCTACACGAGCAGTACTTC.

This clonotype was counted at least ten times. This chain connects TRBV19 to TRBJ1-1; possibly TRBD1 for D (5 bases). The germline gives CDR1 LNHDA, CDR2 SQIVND (reference sequence). The CDR3 consists of 14 residues. The V gene lost 10 bases and the J gene lost 4 bases, with 19 bases spanning the gap. The CDR3 coding sequence is TGTGCCACCACGCCCGGGGCTGTGAGCACTGAAGCTTTCTTT. Translating gives CATTPGAVSTEAFF.

The J gene is TRBJ1-1, the V gene TRBV12-3 or TRBV12-4; D call uncertain. The V gene lost 5 bases and the J gene lost 0 bases, with 16 bases spanning the gap. The CDR3 covers 16 residues. CDR3 nucleotides: TGTGCCAGCAGTGAGTACCGGGAGCCGGTGAACACTGAAGCTTTCTTT. Protein sequence: CASSEYREPVNTEAFF.

This sequence joins TRBV7-9 and TRBJ2-3, with D perhaps TRBD1 (5 bases). The CDR3 loop spans 12 amino acids. Germline lookup yields CDR1 SEHNR and CDR2 FQNEAQ (reference sequence). V was cut by 2 bases and J by 6 bases, with 6 bases left in between. The DNA for the CDR3 is TGTGCCAGCAGCTTACAGGGCGATACGCAGTATTTT. Its translation: CASSLQGDTQYF.

This clonotype was observed at least ten times. V gene TRBV5-1 combines with J gene TRBJ1-2; possibly TRBD1 for D (5 bases). The CDR3 extends over 15 amino acids. V was shortened by 2 bases and J by 3 bases, with 14 bases between the two germline ends. Germline CDR1 SGHRS, CDR2 YFSETQ. CDR3 nucleotide sequence: TGCGCCAGCAGCTTTGAGACAGCGACGGACTATGGCTACACCTTC. Protein sequence: CASSFETATDYGYTF.